This T cell receptor beta chain was documented in a study of blood T cells in healthy people across ages. Trimming removed 4 bases from V and 2 bases from J; junction bases left unmatched: 8. The CDR3 covers 15 residues. Per germline, CDR1 SGHTA and CDR2 FQGNSA. Each donor's blood draw was roughly 9.5 milliliters of peripheral blood. A second 7 to 11 cycle PCR used barcoded and J-beta primers. TCRdb re-analysed the 5' RACE reads in MiXCR, keeping a single row per CDR3 protein. The profile shows 600,000 to 1,000,000 distinct CDR3 sequences, roughly 50% of them singletons. General study results and limits: Long-lived donors had more naive CD4+ cells and higher diversity than aged donors. It was not known whether donors were CMV positive (a possible confounder of expanded clonotype changes).

This clonotype was seen once. The antigen is undetermined. This TCR came from a man aged 30 to 45 in good health. The genes are TRBV7-2 and TRBJ2-7, with TRBD1 matching 7 bases. Input material: blood. In DNA, the CDR3 is TGTGCCAGCAGCTCGTTAGTGGGACAGACCTACGAGCAGTACTTC. Translating it yields CASSSLVGQTYEQYF.